This T cell receptor (beta chain) emerged from a study of T cell responses to AZD1222 COVID-19 vaccine. The table came from immunoSEQ multiplex PCR; TCRdb's copy has only in-frame clones and leaves some out. The sample consists of about 140,000 clones, 89% of them appearing once. V lost 5 bases to trimming and J lost 0 bases; unmatched junction nucleotides: 7. CDR1 is SGHTA, CDR2 FQGNSA, per germline. This CDR3 spans 15 amino acids. Points from the study as a whole: A rise in Spike-specific TCR breadth and depth followed two AZD1222 doses. Spike-spanning, vaccine-associated CD4 TCRs were dominant at 160-218 and 743-854. Only six or seven AZD1222 recipients tested seropositive at baseline.

This clone was seen a few times. Its antigen remains unknown. The sample here was peripheral blood, taken on day 0 of AZD1222 vaccination. This chain uses TRBV7-2 with TRBJ2-7; 7 nucleotides match TRBD2. The receptor's source is an adult in good health. The CDR3 DNA reads TGTGCCAGCAGCCTCTGGACTAGGCCCTCCTACGAGCAGTACTTC. Amino acids: CASSLWTRPSYEQYF.